This T cell receptor (beta chain) was identified in a study of cytomegalovirus exposure and HLA in healthy donors. Study-wide results and limits: Reportedly, diagnosis of cytomegalovirus status by the classifier showed high specificity and sensitivity. One variant, a missense change in DCLRE1C, was linked in a later analysis to TCR beta V- and J-gene trimming. When a later analysis was performed, an Asian-associated ancestry cluster reportedly had fewer N-insertions than the approximately 600-donor mean.

Turning to this clone: Its antigen is as yet unknown.

A multiplex PCR was run with 60 Vbeta primers and 13 Jbeta primers. Produced via immunoSEQ multiplex PCR; TCRdb's table is partial and in-frame only. The sample lists roughly 120,000 clones; roughly 82% were seen once. With 1 base clipped from V and 1 base from J, the junction kept 3 bases outside the gene matches. CDR3 size: 15 residues. In germline, CDR1 is MNHNS, CDR2 SASEGT. This clonotype was obtained from a woman in her late teens or twenties in good health and CMV-seropositive. The chain links TRBV6-1 to TRBJ2-5, with 7 bases that match TRBD1. The material sequenced was PBMCs. The CDR3 DNA reads TGTGCCAGCAGTGAAGGGGCAGGGGGCCAAGAGACCCAGTACTTC. As protein: CASSEGAGGQETQYF.